This T cell receptor (beta chain) was captured in a study of T cell responses to AZD1222 COVID-19 vaccine (dated by TCRdb to 2020 to 2022). Broadly, across the study: TCR sequencing was performed for 230 to 250 trial participants, of whom about 200 were given two doses of AZD1222 and 26 were given two doses of MenACWY control vaccine. Trial participants were enrolled by age into subgroups of 18-55, 56-69 and 70-plus years, and around 140, 26 and 57 TCR-sequenced participants, respectively, were included in these subgroups. The investigation overall reported the following: Spike-specific TCR breadth and depth rose significantly after two AZD1222 doses compared with day 0 and with MenACWY recipients. The 56-69-year group was small, and its depth increase did not reach significance, likely because of low power. Nearly half of unique spike-specific TCRs reportedly recognized epitopes outside regions mutated in the B.1.351 and B.1.1.7 variants. Conclusions about previously exposed vaccinees are limited because only a handful of AZD1222 recipients were SARS-CoV-2 seropositive at baseline. Because no samples from the day 14 peak response were available, repertoires could be characterized only after the peak T cell response. Vaccine-associated CD4 TCRs spanned the whole spike protein, with dominant responses in regions 160-218 and 743-854. Participants were mostly white British, with more females than males. The authors suggested clonal diversity may have been underestimated.

In light of the paper, this sample's time point label describes: about 28 days (+/-7) after the second vaccine dose. AZD1222 recipients given second doses at about 4 weeks or at about 12 weeks were pooled, since spike-specific TCR depth and breadth were not found to differ between the two schedules. Vaccinee samples were obtained from the UK trials COV001 and COV002, which included a single-blind randomized controlled phase 2/3 trial of AZD1222 (ChAdOx1 nCoV-19) in healthy adults. For TCRbeta chain sequencing, PBMC samples were collected from trial participants at day 0 and at day 28 after the second dose. The CDR3 regions of human TCRbeta chains were analyzed by immunosequencing. In the original analysis: TCRs in the repertoires were matched against a reference library of SARS-CoV-2-specific TCRs that had been generated with the MIRA antigen-specificity platform. Breadth meant the fraction of unique TCRs that were SARS-CoV-2-associated, whereas depth meant the fraction of total T cells that were SARS-CoV-2-associated. Using the MIRA data, every spike-specific TCR was mapped to the spike region that the TCR reacted to and assigned to either a CD4 or a CD8 class. Log10-transformed breadth and depth values were compared by one-way ANOVA with Sidak's multiple comparisons tests. TCRdb carries this immuneACCESS record with in-frame sequences only. Its versions omit some clonotypes, under half of them owing to an unresolved V gene in the studies checked, with the rest unexplained. That table supplies the V and J calls and clone size; D and trimming were determined from the DNA. The sample has some 190,000 clones on record, more than 85% of them singletons. Less than 2% of the sample rests with the top ten.

Turning to this clone: It has no known antigen specificity. There are no base qualities to consult, and no much larger clone falls within one base.

V is reduced by 2 bases and J by 2 bases, leaving a spacing of 7 bases between them. Taken from the germline V gene, the CDR1 and CDR2 loops are SGHAT and FQNNGV. Including the terminal cysteine and phenylalanine, the CDR3 comprises 14 residues. Only CDR3 DNA remains: 42 bases, in frame from the first base. The chain was built from TRBV11-2 and TRBJ1-3; a tentative D call is TRBD1 (5 bases match). The receptor's source is an adult who received the AZD1222 COVID-19 vaccine. The source was peripheral blood, collected 28 days after the second AZD1222 dose. CDR3 protein: CASSLSGPGNTIYF. The nucleotides are TGTGCCAGCAGCTTATCGGGACCTGGAAACACCATATATTTT.